The rows below give T cell receptor beta chains drawn from one sample of a study of T cells in Graves' hyperthyroidism and ophthalmopathy. TCRdb re-called the multiplex PCR reads through MiXCR, storing one row per CDR3 protein. The sample lists about 300,000 distinct CDR3 sequences, roughly 19% occurring once. Sequencing was done on a sample of blood. Receptors originate from a man aged 50 to 59 with Graves' ophthalmopathy. The CDR3 runs from the conserved cysteine through the conserved F or W. Fields, in order: V gene, D gene, J gene, clone size, CDR3 protein, CDR3 DNA. A D gene is named only where the DNA matches it firmly. Part of the rows lack a size; the others show once, few, many or a class for expanded clones.

TRBV11-2,NA,TRBJ2-7,many,CASSGVAGEQYF,TGTGCCAGCAGCGGGGTCGCGGGTGAGCAGTACTTC
TRBV18,NA,TRBJ2-7,few,CASSPPGETYEQYF,TGTGCCAGCTCACCCCCTGGGGAGACCTACGAGCAGTACTTC
TRBV20-1,TRBD2,TRBJ2-7,NA,CSAMGLAASREQYF,TGCAGTGCTATGGGTCTAGCGGCCTCTCGAGAGCAGTACTTC
TRBV12-5,TRBD2,TRBJ2-1,NA,CASGLVLGLAGGRSSYNEQFF,TGTGCTAGTGGTTTGGTCCTAGGACTAGCGGGAGGGCGGAGCTCCTACAATGAGCAGTTCTTC
TRBV20-1,NA,TRBJ2-2,NA,CSTTNTGELSF,TGCAGTACCACGAACACCGGGGAGCTGTCTTTT
TRBV20-1,NA,TRBJ2-7,few,CSARIMRDSWSVEQYF,TGCAGTGCTAGAATCATGCGGGACTCTTGGTCGGTCGAGCAGTACTTC
TRBV29-1,NA,TRBJ1-1,NA,CSVYGPPEAFF,TGCAGCGTATACGGTCCGCCTGAAGCTTTCTTT
TRBV12-3/TRBV12-4,NA,TRBJ1-1,few,CASRARGNTEAFF,TGTGCCAGCAGGGCCCGAGGGAACACTGAAGCTTTCTTT
TRBV2,TRBD2,TRBJ2-3,many,CASRTSGSADTQYF,TGTGCCAGCAGGACTAGCGGGAGTGCAGATACGCAGTATTTT
TRBV11-2,NA,TRBJ2-5,many,CASSLVVVETQYF,TGTGCCAGCAGCTTAGTGGTCGTGGAGACCCAGTACTTC
TRBV24-1,NA,TRBJ2-3,NA,CATSDFTGGTDTQYF,TGTGCCACCAGTGATTTTACTGGGGGGACAGATACGCAGTATTTT
TRBV6-2/TRBV6-3,TRBD1,TRBJ1-4,NA,CASSVGTGNEKLFF,TGTGCCAGCAGTGTTGGGACAGGGAATGAAAAACTGTTTTTT
TRBV20-1,NA,TRBJ2-7,many,CSAATSNGQYF,TGCAGTGCCGCAACTTCGAACGGGCAGTACTTC
TRBV6-1,NA,TRBJ1-4,few,CASSEGGGPDEKLFF,TGTGCCAGCAGTGAAGGTGGGGGGCCCGATGAAAAACTGTTTTTT
TRBV9,NA,TRBJ2-2,few,CASSVEGDTGELFF,TGTGCCAGCAGCGTAGAGGGGGACACCGGGGAGCTGTTTTTT
TRBV6-1,NA,TRBJ1-5,many,CASSGANNQPQHF,TGTGCCAGCTCGGGGGCGAACAATCAGCCCCAGCATTTT
TRBV12-3/TRBV12-4,TRBD1,TRBJ1-1,many,CASITGGVNTEAFF,TGTGCCAGCATCACAGGGGGAGTGAACACTGAAGCTTTCTTT
TRBV7-2,NA,TRBJ1-1,many,CASSSDRNTEAFF,TGTGCCAGCAGTTCGGACAGAAACACTGAAGCTTTCTTT
TRBV11-2,TRBD2,TRBJ2-7,many,CASSPRTLAGGGEQYF,TGTGCCAGCAGCCCGAGAACGCTAGCGGGAGGCGGCGAGCAGTACTTC
TRBV12-3/TRBV12-4,NA,TRBJ2-5,many,CASRKEFQETQYF,TGTGCCAGCAGGAAGGAGTTCCAAGAGACCCAGTACTTC
TRBV29-1,TRBD1,TRBJ1-2,NA,CSVGDRDVGGYTF,TGCAGCGTTGGGGACAGGGACGTGGGTGGCTACACCTTC
TRBV20-1,NA,TRBJ1-5,few,CSAPQGGSGLNQPQHF,TGCAGTGCGCCCCAAGGGGGAAGTGGCCTCAATCAGCCCCAGCATTTT
TRBV9,NA,TRBJ1-5,few,CASSPDQGSQPQHF,TGTGCCAGCAGCCCCGACCAGGGTTCACAGCCCCAGCATTTT
TRBV20-1,TRBD2,TRBJ2-7,many,CSARGLAGGYEQYF,TGCAGTGCTAGAGGACTAGCGGGAGGCTACGAGCAGTACTTC
TRBV7-2,TRBD2,TRBJ2-1,NA,CASSLEGTSGNNEQFF,TGTGCCAGCAGCTTAGAGGGGACTAGCGGGAACAATGAGCAGTTCTTC
TRBV6-1,NA,TRBJ2-7,many,CASSKLEIYEQYF,TGTGCCAGCAGTAAATTGGAAATCTACGAGCAGTACTTC
TRBV14,NA,TRBJ1-2,many,CASSQGLYGYTF,TGTGCCAGCAGCCAAGGACTGTATGGCTACACCTTC
TRBV19,TRBD1,TRBJ2-1,many,CASSIPGDSDYNEQFF,TGTGCCAGTAGTATTCCCGGGGACAGCGACTACAATGAGCAGTTCTTC
TRBV28,NA,TRBJ2-7,many,CASVLGGRSYEQYF,TGTGCCAGCGTTCTTGGCGGCCGCTCCTACGAGCAGTACTTC
TRBV20-1,NA,TRBJ1-5,few,CSAIRESNQPQHF,TGCAGTGCTATCAGGGAAAGCAATCAGCCCCAGCATTTT
TRBV3-1,TRBD2,TRBJ2-1,many,CASSKEVWEGEQFF,TGTGCCAGCAGCAAAGAGGTCTGGGAGGGTGAGCAGTTCTTC
TRBV9,NA,TRBJ2-7,few,CASSVGERVREQYF,TGTGCCAGCAGCGTAGGGGAGCGGGTTCGCGAGCAGTACTTC
TRBV5-1,TRBD2,TRBJ2-1,few,CASSFPSGGGQFF,TGCGCCAGCAGCTTTCCTAGCGGCGGTGGGCAGTTCTTC
TRBV9,NA,TRBJ2-2,NA,CASSVEPEVTGELFF,TGTGCCAGCAGCGTAGAACCGGAGGTAACCGGGGAGCTGTTTTTT
TRBV2,NA,TRBJ1-2,many,CASSERRQTNYGYTF,TGTGCCAGCAGTGAACGGAGACAGACTAACTATGGCTACACCTTC
TRBV10-2,NA,TRBJ2-7,few,CASSEIRSPYEQYF,TGCGCCAGCAGTGAGATCAGGAGCCCCTACGAGCAGTACTTC
TRBV7-9,TRBD1,TRBJ1-2,NA,CASSLGQGAFGYTF,TGTGCCAGCAGCTTAGGACAGGGGGCGTTTGGCTACACCTTC
TRBV18,TRBD1,TRBJ1-2,many,CASSLRTGDYGYTF,TGTGCCAGCTCACTACGGACAGGGGACTATGGCTACACCTTC
TRBV2,NA,TRBJ2-2,few,CASSPFGQGGTGELFF,TGTGCCAGCAGCCCCTTCGGGCAGGGTGGCACCGGGGAGCTGTTTTTT
TRBV9,TRBD1,TRBJ2-3,few,CASSVEGQGGTDTQYF,TGTGCCAGCAGCGTAGAGGGACAGGGAGGGACAGATACGCAGTATTTT
TRBV3-1,NA,TRBJ2-2,many,CASSQGTPLAGELFF,TGTGCCAGCAGCCAAGGAACACCTCTAGCCGGGGAGCTGTTTTTT